A selection of T cell receptor beta chains follows, all from one sample in a study of T cells in Graves' hyperthyroidism and ophthalmopathy. A single record per CDR3 protein comes from TCRdb applying MiXCR to the multiplex PCR reads. The table lists 550,000 to 650,000 distinct CDR3 sequences, about 15% of them singletons. The specimen sequenced was blood. The receptors come from a woman aged 25-40 years with Graves' hyperthyroidism that later progressed to Graves' ophthalmopathy. Each CDR3 is given with its conserved first and last residue. The order of the fields is clone size, V gene, J gene, CDR3 protein. Not all rows give a size; the values are once, few, many and, for expanded clones, a class.

>-|TRBV25-1|TRBJ2-5
CASSVPPGTGGGETQYF
>-|TRBV2|TRBJ1-1
CASMRDRGDTEAFF
>few|TRBV28|TRBJ2-4
CASSGERDGGIQYF
>many|TRBV29-1|TRBJ2-1
CSVTTVYNEQFF
>few|TRBV11-3|TRBJ1-1
CASSLGTGWAFF
>few|TRBV30|TRBJ1-1
CAWKVAPTLNTEAFF
>many|TRBV6-1|TRBJ1-5
CASSAQSSSNQPQHF
>many|TRBV12-3/TRBV12-4|TRBJ1-5
CASSSGQGYQPQHF
>many|TRBV20-1|TRBJ1-1
CSAPIAGWNTEAFF
>many|TRBV2|TRBJ2-1
CASSDQREAPYNEQFF
>many|TRBV20-1|TRBJ2-1
CSAKIAGGRVGNEQFF
>few|TRBV11-3|TRBJ2-1
CASSLVAGGYEQFF
>many|TRBV3-1|TRBJ2-3
CASSQERRASQYF
>many|TRBV28|TRBJ1-2
CASSGGVGNYGYTF
>-|TRBV6-2/TRBV6-3|TRBJ2-7
CASSYGMPYEQYF
>many|TRBV25-1|TRBJ1-6
CASSIRQGSYNSPLHF
>few|TRBV9|TRBJ1-2
CASSGFGQGAGYGYTF
>-|TRBV18|TRBJ1-5
CASSPSGAVGVGQPQHF
>many|TRBV2|TRBJ1-5
CASSLTGGGQPQHF
>many|TRBV28|TRBJ2-7
CASRRTTGFYEQYF
>-|TRBV7-9|TRBJ1-1
CASSLERTNTEAFF
>few|TRBV20-1|TRBJ2-1
CSAGHARASYNEQFF
>many|TRBV20-1|TRBJ2-7
CSADLWVAGTYEQYF
>-|TRBV7-2|TRBJ2-2
CVSSPGMQPNTGELVF
>few|TRBV20-1|TRBJ2-3
CSAPPSGGTDTQYF
>many|TRBV11-2|TRBJ2-5
CASSLITSGSGVQETQYF
>many|TRBV12-3/TRBV12-4|TRBJ2-7
CASSLVLLSSYEQYF
>many|TRBV7-9|TRBJ2-3
CASSRGAGPQDTQYF
>few|TRBV7-3|TRBJ2-7
CASSLAGARFNEQYF
>many|TRBV20-1|TRBJ2-1
CSARHRSPTSGRGYNEQFF
>many|TRBV28|TRBJ1-2
CASSLFPGRGGYTF
>many|TRBV28|TRBJ1-2
CASSSSSPGGYTF
>many|TRBV20-1|TRBJ2-7
CSARDTGQDFYEQYF
>-|TRBV28|TRBJ2-1
CASTPGGYYNEQFF
>many|TRBV7-2|TRBJ1-1
CASSLGSVMDTEAFF
>-|TRBV30|TRBJ2-7
CAWSAGAAYEQYF
>many|TRBV19|TRBJ1-1
CASRRRGLDRNTEAFF
>many|TRBV20-1|TRBJ2-3
CSARATPEGRSTDTQYF
>-|TRBV6-1|TRBJ1-2
CASSETQLRGYTF